The rows below give T cell receptor beta chains drawn from one sample of a study of cytomegalovirus exposure and HLA in healthy donors. Clones were read by immunoSEQ multiplex PCR, and TCRdb kept only the in-frame ones, dropping some. This sample yields over 95,000 clones, of which approximately 80% are seen a single time; over 9.5% belongs to the top ten. The sequenced sample was PBMCs. The source is a man aged 35 to 55 in good health and CMV-seropositive. The CDR3 runs from the conserved cysteine through the conserved F or W. A D gene is named only where the DNA matches it firmly. Size is omitted from some rows. Given values are once, few, many or a class for expanded clones.

j_gene,d_gene,v_gene,abundance,CDR3aa,CDR3nt
TRBJ2-7,TRBD1,TRBV5-1,-,CASSLGTGGPNSYEQYF,TGCGCCAGCAGTCTAGGGACAGGGGGCCCTAACTCCTACGAGCAGTACTTC
TRBJ1-5,-,TRBV5-1,few,CASSQTGANQPQHF,TGCGCCAGCAGCCAAACAGGAGCCAATCAGCCCCAGCATTTT
TRBJ2-3,TRBD2,TRBV27,-,CASSRRSSGGAGDTQYF,TGTGCCAGCAGTCGTCGGTCTAGCGGGGGGGCCGGAGATACGCAGTATTTT
TRBJ2-3,-,TRBV7-3,-,CASSFSSTDTQYF,TGTGCCAGCAGCTTTAGTTCCACAGATACGCAGTATTTT
TRBJ2-5,TRBD2,TRBV5-8,-,CASRGGTSAQETQYF,TGTGCCAGTAGGGGCGGGACTAGCGCTCAAGAGACCCAGTACTTC
TRBJ2-7,TRBD1,TRBV6-5,-,CASRLGQGPYGEQYF,TGTGCCAGCAGACTGGGACAGGGACCCTACGGTGAGCAGTACTTC
TRBJ1-4,-,TRBV19,-,CASSVSGGNEKLFF,TGTGCCAGCTCTGTCAGCGGGGGTAATGAAAAACTGTTTTTT
TRBJ1-4,-,TRBV5-1,-,CASSTRQGATNEKLFF,TGCGCCAGCAGCACCCGGCAGGGCGCAACTAATGAAAAACTGTTTTTT
TRBJ1-6,-,TRBV6-1,-,CASLRNSPLHF,TGTGCCAGCCTACGGAATTCACCCCTCCACTTT
TRBJ2-2,TRBD2,TRBV7-9,-,CASSYQAGGLTGELFF,TGTGCCAGCAGCTACCAAGCGGGGGGGCTCACCGGGGAGCTGTTTTTT
TRBJ2-5,-,TRBV10-1,-,CASTYPPQETQYF,TGCGCCAGCACCTACCCACCACAAGAGACCCAGTACTTC
TRBJ2-3,TRBD2,TRBV4-3,-,CASSQKTSGGETDTQYF,TGCGCCAGCAGCCAAAAGACTAGCGGGGGGGAGACAGATACGCAGTATTTT
TRBJ2-1,-,TRBV19,-,CASSIEGGAAFF,TGTGCCAGTAGTATAGAAGGGGGGGCCGCGTTCTTC
TRBJ1-1,-,TRBV7-3,-,CASSTEGYTEAFF,TGTGCCAGCAGCACTGAGGGCTACACTGAAGCTTTCTTT